The 14 T cell receptor beta chains presented below share a single source sample, sequenced in a study of OX40 agonist ivuxolimab in advanced cancers. The method was immunoSEQ multiplex PCR; TCRdb's version includes in-frame clones alone and lacks a portion of them. The sample has about 79,000 clones; about 91% are singletons. The input for sequencing was CD4+ or CD8+ T cells sorted from blood, taken in a trial of the OX40 agonist ivuxolimab. The receptors shown here come from an adult with an advanced solid tumor such as melanoma, head and neck, liver or kidney cancer.

This clone was seen a single time. This chain links TRBV5-1 with TRBJ1-1; possible D gene TRBD1, 5 bases. This CDR3 has 18 amino acids. The germline gives CDR1 SGHRS, CDR2 YFSETQ. V lost 4 bases to trimming and J lost 0 bases, with 22 bases between them. The CDR3, as DNA: TGCGCCAGCAGCGCGGGGGGTTGGATGCGATCAATGAACACTGAAGCTTTCTTT. It codes for CASSAGGWMRSMNTEAFF.

This chain joins TRBV5-1 and TRBJ2-2; perhaps TRBD1 as D (5 bases). This CDR3 region has 15 residues. V lost 0 bases and J lost 5, with 11 bases in between. The germline V gene has CDR1 SGHRS and CDR2 YFSETQ. The CDR3 DNA is TGCGCCAGCAGCTTGGCAGGGAAGGGAACCGGGGAGCTGTTTTTT. This codes for CASSLAGKGTGELFF.

This clone was detected only a few times. The gene calls are TRBV18 and TRBJ1-1, with D tentatively TRBD1 (6 bases). Trimming shortened V by 3 bases and J by 1 base, and 12 bases separated the two germline ends. CDR3 length: 15 residues. The germline V gene encodes CDR1 KGHSH and CDR2 LQKENI. CDR3 in DNA: TGTGCCAGCTCACCCAGGCGGGACAAGAACACTGAAGCTTTCTTT. Amino acid sequence: CASSPRRDKNTEAFF. Full variable domain (remainder filled in from reference TRBV18 and TRBJ1-1): NAGVMQNPRHLVRRRGQEARLRCSPMKGHSHVYWYRQLPEEGLKFMVYLQKENIIDESGMPKERFSAEFPKEGPSILRIQQVVRGDSAAYFCASSPRRDKNTEAFFGQGTRLTVV.

This chain links TRBV2 with TRBJ2-5; weak D call: TRBD1 (5 bases). The CDR3 is 13 amino acids. V lost 9 bases and J 1 base, leaving 12 bases between the germline ends. From germline, CDR1 is SNHLY and CDR2 FYNNEI. The CDR3, as DNA: TGTGCCAGTGGTACAGGTTTCCAAGAGACCCAGTACTTC. Its protein is CASGTGFQETQYF. Based on the CDR3 plus reference TRBV2 and TRBJ2-5, the full variable domain is EPEVTQTPSHQVTQMGQEVILRCVPISNHLYFYWYRQILGQKVEFLVSFYNNEISEKSEIFDDQFSVERPDGSNFTLKIRSTKLEDSAMYFCASGTGFQETQYFGPGTRLLVL.

The chain recombines TRBV2 with TRBJ1-5; D remains ambiguous. The CDR3 length is 13 residues. The V and J ends lost 6 bases and 5 bases respectively, with 11 bases between them. CDR1 is SNHLY and CDR2 is FYNNEI in the germline V gene. Here the CDR3 reads CASRLIPDQPQHF. The CDR3 DNA is TGTGCCAGCAGACTAATACCCGATCAGCCCCAGCATTTT. Complete variable domain (other parts from reference TRBV2 and TRBJ1-5): EPEVTQTPSHQVTQMGQEVILRCVPISNHLYFYWYRQILGQKVEFLVSFYNNEISEKSEIFDDQFSVERPDGSNFTLKIRSTKLEDSAMYFCASRLIPDQPQHFGDGTRLSIL.

V and J are TRBV5-1 and TRBJ1-3; 8 bases fit TRBD1. The germline V gene has CDR1 SGHRS and CDR2 YFSETQ. The CDR3 consists of 15 residues. V lost 4 bases, J lost 4 bases, and 7 bases stayed unmatched. The chain's CDR3 is CASSTAGGEGNTIYF. In DNA, the CDR3 is TGCGCCAGCAGCACGGCAGGGGGCGAAGGAAACACCATATATTTT. The variable domain in full, with the rest retrieved from reference TRBV5-1 and TRBJ1-3, is KAGVTQTPRYLIKTRGQQVTLSCSPISGHRSVSWYQQTPGQGLQFLFEYFSETQRNKGNFPGRFSGRQFSNSRSEMNVSTLELGDSALYLCASSTAGGEGNTIYFGEGSWLTVV.

The rearrangement links TRBV19 to TRBJ2-5, with TRBD1 as a possible D gene (5 bases). This CDR3 has 15 amino acids. CDR1 and CDR2 from the germline V gene are LNHDA and SQIVND (reference sequence). V was pared by 8 bases and J by 4 bases, with 20 bases between. In DNA, the CDR3 is TGTGCCAGTTCCGATCAGGGTGGGATCGGAGAGACCCAGTACTTC. As protein: CASSDQGGIGETQYF.

The rearrangement joins TRBV19 to TRBJ1-1; a weak D match, TRBD1 (5 bases). Germline V lookup: CDR1 LNHDA, CDR2 SQIVND (reference sequence). The CDR3 is 12 residues long. Trimming took 10 bases from V and 1 from J, leaving 10 bases between them. The CDR3 DNA is TGTGCCACTGGACACTGGAACACTGAAGCTTTCTTT. Protein sequence: CATGHWNTEAFF.

The rearrangement uses TRBV5-8 and TRBJ2-1, with TRBD1 matching over 10 bases. Germline CDR1 and CDR2: SGHTS and YDEGEE. This CDR3 spans 15 amino acids. The V segment lost 1 base and the J segment 9 bases; nucleotides outside the gene matches: 7. CDR3 DNA: TGTGCCAGCAGCTTGAGCCGACAGGGGGCCGGTGAGCAGTTCTTC. It encodes CASSLSRQGAGEQFF.

V gene TRBV11-2 combines with J gene TRBJ1-2, with D maybe TRBD1 (5 bases). Deletions cut 10 bases from V and 7 bases from J, with 19 bases between. The V gene's germline CDR1 is SGHAT and CDR2 FQNNGV. The CDR3 consists of 13 residues. The CDR3 nucleotides are TGTGCCACCCAATCACCAGGGAGCCTTGGCTACACCTTC. Its protein product is CATQSPGSLGYTF.

The chain joins TRBV11-2 to TRBJ2-7; 14 bases align to TRBD2. The CDR3 loop spans 19 amino acids. The ends lost 3 bases at V and 6 bases at J; junction bases unmatched: 16. Germline assignment: CDR1 SGHAT and CDR2 FQNNGV. The CDR3 sequence is CASSFFGLAGGTPAGEQYF. DNA for the CDR3: TGTGCCAGCAGCTTTTTTGGACTAGCGGGAGGTACCCCTGCTGGCGAGCAGTACTTC.

The V call is TRBV28, the J call TRBJ2-1; D remains unclear. The V end lost 7 bases, the J end lost 3 bases, and 13 bases lay between the germline ends. CDR3 size: 14 residues. Germline CDR1 reads MDHEN; CDR2 reads SYDVKM. Here the CDR3 DNA reads TGTGCCAGCATAGGAGACGCGGTCTACAATGAGCAGTTCTTC. It specifies CASIGDAVYNEQFF. Full variable domain (outside the CDR3, taken from reference TRBV28 and TRBJ2-1): DVKVTQSSRYLVKRTGEKVFLECVQDMDHENMFWYRQDPGLGLRLIYFSYDVKMKEKGDIPEGYSVSREKKERFSLILESASTNQTSMYLCASIGDAVYNEQFFGPGTRLTVL.

The chain links TRBV7-6 to TRBJ2-5; D remains ambiguous. The CDR3 spans 14 residues. V lost 2 bases and J 2 bases, leaving 9 bases between the germline ends. Germline V lookup: CDR1 SGHVS, CDR2 FNYEAQ. For the CDR3, the DNA is TGTGCCAGCAGCTTAATGGCGGCGCAAGAGACCCAGTACTTC. This codes for CASSLMAAQETQYF.

In nucleotides, the CDR3 is TGCGCCAGCAGCTTAGAACAGGGGAACCTTGAAGCTTTCTTT. As protein: CASSLEQGNLEAFF. The chain has TRBV5-1 and TRBJ1-1, with 7 bases fitting TRBD1. The V gene end was trimmed by 2 bases and the J gene end by 7 bases; junction bases not matched to a gene: 8. This CDR3 has 14 residues. The germline CDR1 and CDR2 sequences are SGHRS and YFSETQ.